These 21 T cell receptor beta chains originate from one sample sequenced in a study of T-cell reconstitution after alpha-beta-depleted transplantation in children (dated by TCRdb to about 2016). The treatment or condition label on this specimen signifies: allogeneic hematopoietic cell transplantation with graft depleted of TCRalphabeta T cells and CD19 B cells. Receptor amplification or capture employed PCR. Sequencing relied on an Illumina HiSeq 2500. Molecular barcoding was employed in the preparation of TCR libraries, with unique molecular identifiers being used to normalize TCRbeta repertoire quantification. The raw public data were reprocessed by TCRdb itself: fastp quality trimming at Q25, MiXCR clonotype calling, in-frame beta chains only. Rows with a matching CDR3 protein are joined into one entry that keeps the most common DNA and genes. The sample profile shows 200,000 to 250,000 distinct CDR3 sequences; approximately 6.9% of them were found once. The leading ten clones occupy 5.5% to 6.5% of the sample.

The starting material was PBMCs, obtained before TCRalphabeta/CD19-depleted stem cell transplant. Receptor source: a boy between 2 and 10 years old with acute lymphoblastic leukemia, due to receive a stem cell transplant.

This clonotype was detected a few times. The chain joins TRBV28 to TRBJ2-7; D possibly uses TRBD1 or TRBD2 (6 bases each). CDR3 size: 13 residues. Per germline, CDR1 MDHEN and CDR2 SYDVKM. Trimming stripped 4 bases from V and 0 bases from J, with 7 bases between. This CDR3 reads CASSWGASYEQYF. CDR3 DNA sequence: TGTGCCAGCAGTTGGGGGGCCTCCTACGAGCAGTACTTC.

The chain has TRBV29-1 and TRBJ2-1, with D possibly being TRBD1 or TRBD2 (6 bases each). CDR3 size: 16 residues. Trimming took off 1 base at V and 1 base at J, with 14 bases between the two ends. Germline CDR1 reads SQVTM; CDR2 reads ANQGSEA. The CDR3 DNA reads TGCAGCGTTGAAGGGGGGGCAGGGGCGTCCTACAATGAGCAGTTCTTC. The encoded protein is CSVEGGAGASYNEQFF.

This clonotype was seen only a few times. V and J are TRBV12-3 or TRBV12-4 and TRBJ2-1; 8 nucleotides agree with TRBD1. CDR3 length: 15 amino acids. Trimming took 5 bases from V and 7 from J; bases not matched to a gene: 10. This chain's CDR3 is CASSVGGQDRNEQFF. The DNA for the CDR3 is TGTGCCAGCAGTGTAGGGGGACAGGATCGAAATGAGCAGTTCTTC.

This clonotype has just a few counts. CDR3 DNA: TGTGCCAGCAGTTGGATAGCGGGAGTCAATGAGCAGTTCTTC. As protein: CASSWIAGVNEQFF. This chain uses TRBV6-5 with TRBJ2-1; 9 bases line up with TRBD2. The germline V gene encodes CDR1 MNHEY and CDR2 SVGAGI. The CDR3 extends over 14 amino acids. V lost 4 bases, J lost 6 bases, and 4 bases stayed unmatched.

This clonotype was detected many times. CDR3 loop: CASSLGTSDADTQYF. CDR3 in DNA: TGTGCCAGCAGTTTAGGGACTAGCGACGCAGATACGCAGTATTTT. The chain couples TRBV12-3 or TRBV12-4 to TRBJ2-3, with 9 bases aligning to TRBD2. The V gene end was trimmed by 1 base and the J gene end by 4 bases; junction bases not matched to a gene: 3. The CDR3 is made up of 15 amino acids.

This chain links TRBV7-9 with TRBJ2-2; a possible D gene is TRBD2 (6 bases). This CDR3 is built from 14 residues. Germline V gene sequence: CDR1 SEHNR, CDR2 FQNEAQ (reference sequence). V was shortened by 8 bases and J by 4 bases, with 14 bases between the two germline ends. The CDR3 loop is CASVGGVGTGELFF. CDR3 DNA sequence: TGTGCCAGCGTCGGGGGAGTGGGCACCGGGGAGCTGTTTTTT. The whole variable domain, remainder taken from reference TRBV7-9 and TRBJ2-2, is DTGVSQNPRHKITKRGQNVTFRCDPISEHNRLYWYRQTLGQGPEFLTYFQNEAQLEKSRLLSDRFSAERPKGSFSTLEIQRTEQGDSAMYLCASVGGVGTGELFFGEGSRLTVL.

This clonotype was counted many times. This rearrangement joins TRBV7-2 to TRBJ2-2, with 7 bases fitting TRBD2. V shed 3 bases and J 6 bases; nucleotides not matched to a gene: 13. The germline V gene encodes CDR1 SGHTA and CDR2 FQGNSA. This CDR3 has 17 amino acids. DNA of the CDR3: TGTGCCAGCAGCTTCGTCGGCGCGGGGGATTTCCCCGGGGAGCTGTTTTTT. Protein: CASSFVGAGDFPGELFF.

This clonotype was counted at least ten times. This chain joins TRBV5-1 and TRBJ1-2; 8 nucleotides agree with TRBD1. CDR1 and CDR2 from the germline V gene are SGHRS and YFSETQ. The ends lost 5 bases at V and 2 bases at J; junction bases unmatched: 2. This CDR3 is 13 amino acids long. The CDR3 DNA is TGCGCCAGCAGTCAGGGGGCGAACTATGGCTACACCTTC. Its protein product is CASSQGANYGYTF.

The rearrangement uses TRBV5-1 and TRBJ1-1; D call uncertain. The CDR3 runs 14 residues. Deletions cut 6 bases from V and 4 bases from J, with 16 bases between. Germline V gives CDR1 SGHRS, CDR2 YFSETQ. The CDR3 region is CASTMGGVGTEAFF. The CDR3 bases are TGCGCCAGCACCATGGGTGGGGTGGGCACTGAAGCTTTCTTT. Combining the CDR3 with reference TRBV5-1 and TRBJ1-1 gives the whole variable domain KAGVTQTPRYLIKTRGQQVTLSCSPISGHRSVSWYQQTPGQGLQFLFEYFSETQRNKGNFPGRFSGRQFSNSRSEMNVSTLELGDSALYLCASTMGGVGTEAFFGQGTRLTVV.

A note on this clonotype: Just one base apart from a much larger clone, this may be a read error. The rearrangement uses TRBV13 and TRBJ2-4; the D is unclear. The CDR3 is 17 residues long. Germline CDR1 reads PRHDT; CDR2 reads FYEKMQ (reference sequence). V lost 4 bases and J 0 bases, leaving 16 bases between the germline ends. The CDR3 loop reads CASSSRLVGGAKNIQYF. The CDR3 DNA reads as TGTGCCAGCAGCTCCAGGCTAGTGGGTGGAGCCAAAAACATTCAGTACTTC.

This rearrangement joins TRBV7-9 to TRBJ1-5; a weak D match, TRBD1 (5 bases). V shed 2 bases and J shed 2 bases, with 10 bases lying between them. CDR3 length: 15 residues. CDR1 is SEHNR, CDR2 FQNEAQ, per germline (reference sequence). CDR3 amino acids: CASSLLGPGNQPQHF. Written as DNA, the CDR3 is TGTGCCAGCAGCTTATTGGGACCGGGCAATCAGCCCCAGCATTTT.

This clonotype has a count of ten or more. The rearrangement joins TRBV18 to TRBJ2-1, with 7 bases fitting TRBD2. Trimming cost V 0 bases and J 3 bases; bases outside gene matches: 8. Per germline, CDR1 KGHSH and CDR2 LQKENI. The CDR3 has 17 residues. The CDR3 sequence: CASSPPIREVDYNEQFF. CDR3 in DNA: TGTGCCAGCTCACCACCTATACGGGAGGTGGACTACAATGAGCAGTTCTTC.

J is TRBJ1-5 and V is TRBV20-1, with 12 positions matching TRBD1. The germline CDR1 and CDR2 sequences are DFQATT and SNEGSKA (reference sequence). Trimming removed 6 bases from V and 3 bases from J; junction bases left unmatched: 9. The CDR3 has 16 residues. CDR3 in amino acids: CSARRDRGRFNQPQHF. The CDR3 DNA reads as TGCAGTGCAAGACGGGACAGGGGGCGATTCAATCAGCCCCAGCATTTT.

The V and J genes are TRBV18 and TRBJ2-1; D gene uncertain. The CDR3 runs 11 residues. The germline CDR1 and CDR2 sequences are KGHSH and LQKENI. Trimming cost V 3 bases and J 13 bases, with 10 bases left between them. In DNA form, the CDR3 reads TGTGCCAGCTCACCCCTGGGGATCCAGTTCTTC. It encodes CASSPLGIQFF.

This clonotype has only a few counts. This chain connects TRBV18 to TRBJ2-1; maybe TRBD2 (6 bases). The V and J ends lost 5 bases and 12 bases respectively, with 11 bases between them. The length of the CDR3 is 11 residues. Germline V gene lookup returns CDR1 KGHSH and CDR2 LQKENI. The CDR3 loop is CASSNVGGQFF. CDR3 in DNA: TGTGCCAGCTCAAACGTGGGGGGGCAGTTCTTC.

This clonotype was found many times. The CDR3 nucleotides read TGCAGCGTTGGAGGCAGCTCCTACGAGCAGTACTTC. Translation: CSVGGSSYEQYF. The V gene is TRBV29-1, the J gene TRBJ2-7, with unresolved D. V lost 4 bases to trimming and J lost 0 bases, with 7 bases between them. The germline gives CDR1 SQVTM, CDR2 ANQGSEA. The CDR3 spans 12 residues.

This clonotype appeared a few times. The V and J genes are TRBV12-3 or TRBV12-4 and TRBJ2-5; no reliable D call. CDR3 length: 14 amino acids. The V and J ends lost 4 bases and 5 bases respectively, with 14 bases between them. The CDR3 is CASSSLGVTETQYF. The CDR3 bases are TGTGCCAGCAGTTCCCTTGGGGTTACGGAGACCCAGTACTTC.

The chain has TRBV13 and TRBJ2-1; possibly TRBD1 or TRBD2 for D (5 bases each). Trimming took off 5 bases at V and 8 bases at J, with 16 bases between the two ends. Germline V gene lookup returns CDR1 PRHDT and CDR2 FYEKMQ (reference sequence). This CDR3 spans 14 amino acids. Here the CDR3 reads CASSPGPLVYEQFF. The CDR3 coding sequence is TGTGCCAGCAGCCCGGGACCCCTAGTATATGAGCAGTTCTTC.

The genes are TRBV19 and TRBJ2-7, with 9 bases matching TRBD1. The CDR3 is 15 amino acids. V lost 3 bases to trimming and J lost 2 bases; unmatched junction nucleotides: 5. Germline V gives CDR1 LNHDA, CDR2 SQIVND (reference sequence). The CDR3: CASSISGQGPYEQYF. CDR3 DNA sequence: TGTGCCAGTAGTATTTCGGGACAGGGTCCCTACGAGCAGTACTTC.

This clonotype was seen many times. V and J are TRBV29-1 and TRBJ2-7; tentative D call: TRBD1 (5 bases). The CDR3 covers 12 residues. The germline V and J ends were trimmed by 6 bases and 0 bases, with 9 bases remaining between them. In germline, CDR1 is SQVTM, CDR2 ANQGSEA. The CDR3, as DNA: TGCAGCGTCAGGGTTAGCTCCTACGAGCAGTACTTC. Amino acid sequence: CSVRVSSYEQYF.

This clonotype was counted a few times. The genes are TRBV7-8 and TRBJ2-2; 8 positions agree with TRBD1. Germline CDR1 is SGHVS and CDR2 is FQNEAQ. The CDR3 runs 16 residues. V was clipped by 5 bases and J by 5 bases; unmatched bases: 10. The CDR3 nucleotides are TGTGCCAGCAGCGCAGGACAGGGTGAAAGGACCGGGGAGCTGTTTTTT. It specifies CASSAGQGERTGELFF.